The sequence of this T cell receptor (beta chain) was determined in a study of sequential checkpoint blockade in melanoma. Looking at the study overall: Patients were randomized 1:1 to nivolumab-then-ipilimumab or ipilimumab-then-nivolumab first-line. After both sequences, patients received maintenance nivolumab.

Indicated treatment: randomized to nivolumab then ipilimumab (arm A) or the reverse (arm B). None of the patients previously received DNA-damaging chemotherapy. Sorted cells were live CD3+CD8+, lacking CD19 and CD56, from PBMCs. Measured with immunoSEQ multiplex PCR; TCRdb has only the in-frame clones, and not every one. The sample has tens of thousands of clones, 55% to 70% seen once. Trimming removed 5 bases from V and 6 bases from J, with 19 bases in between. The CDR3 contains 15 residues. Germline-derived CDR1 and CDR2 are SEHNR and FQNEAQ (reference sequence). Specimen: CD8+ T cells sorted from blood (inferred from file names), collected from a patient given nivolumab and ipilimumab in sequence. This TCR was sampled from a human donor with melanoma. This chain connects TRBV7-9 to TRBJ1-2, with D maybe TRBD1 (6 bases). The chain's CDR3 is CASSPVDSGRDGYTF. The CDR3, as DNA: TGTGCCAGCAGCCCCGTGGACAGTGGAAGGGATGGCTACACCTTC.